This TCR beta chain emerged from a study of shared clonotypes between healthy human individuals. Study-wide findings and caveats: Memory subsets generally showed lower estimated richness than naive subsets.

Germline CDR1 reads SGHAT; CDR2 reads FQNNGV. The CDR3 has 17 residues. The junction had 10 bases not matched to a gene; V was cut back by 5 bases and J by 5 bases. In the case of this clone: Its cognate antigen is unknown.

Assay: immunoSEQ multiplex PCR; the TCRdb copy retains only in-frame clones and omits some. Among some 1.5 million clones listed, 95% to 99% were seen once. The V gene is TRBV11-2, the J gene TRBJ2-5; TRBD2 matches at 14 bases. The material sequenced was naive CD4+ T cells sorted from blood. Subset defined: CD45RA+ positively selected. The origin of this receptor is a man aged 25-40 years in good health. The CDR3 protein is CASSHGTSGRWGETQYF. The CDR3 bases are TGTGCCAGCAGCCATGGGACTAGCGGGAGATGGGGGGAGACCCAGTACTTC.